This T cell receptor beta chain was captured by sequencing in a study of identical twins. To note about this clonotype: Possible read error: a much larger clone is one base away.

Via MiXCR, TCRdb re-called the 5' RACE reads, giving one row per CDR3 protein. The table has about 1.7 million distinct CDR3 sequences, about 31% seen once. Germline loops: CDR1 MGHDK, CDR2 SYGVNS. With 1 base removed from V and 10 bases from J, the gap between germline ends came to 14 bases. The CDR3 is 13 residues long. V usage is TRBV25-1 and J usage is TRBJ2-7; D is unclear. Specimen: cord blood. The TCR was taken from a newborn girl in good health. The CDR3 region has the DNA TGTGCCAGCAGTGAATCGGGCCGACTTACCCAGTACTTC. Encoded protein: CASSESGRLTQYF.